Listed here is a single TCR beta chain. Antigen unknown. PCR used 60 Vbeta primers and 13 Jbeta primers. Repertoires were generated with immunoSEQ multiplex PCR, while TCRdb's copy carries only in-frame clones and drops some. The sample has about 130,000 clones, around 72% seen once. The sample is drawn from a study of cytomegalovirus exposure and HLA in healthy donors. Whole-study findings and limits: An analysis was carried out later, and it reportedly showed fewer N-insertions in an Asian-associated ancestry cluster than the approximately 700-donor mean. Reports credit the classifier with highly specific, highly sensitive diagnosis of cytomegalovirus status.

Sequenced sample: PBMCs. The origin of this receptor is a woman in her forties in good health and CMV-seronegative.

The CDR3 DNA reads TGTGCCAGCAGTGAGGCAGGGCACTATGGCTACACCTTC. This sequence encodes CASSEAGHYGYTF. This chain joins TRBV2 and TRBJ1-2, with TRBD1 as a possible D gene (5 bases). Germline V gives CDR1 SNHLY, CDR2 FYNNEI. Trimming shortened V by 3 bases and J by 3 bases, and 8 bases separated the two germline ends. The CDR3 has 13 residues. The whole variable domain, filled in from reference TRBV2 and TRBJ1-2, reads EPEVTQTPSHQVTQMGQEVILRCVPISNHLYFYWYRQILGQKVEFLVSFYNNEISEKSEIFDDQFSVERPDGSNFTLKIRSTKLEDSAMYFCASSEAGHYGYTFGSGTRLTVV.